Following are 5 T cell receptor beta chains from one sample sequenced in a study of blood T cells in healthy people across ages. The authors ran a second PCR of roughly 6 to 12 cycles using a sample-barcoded 5' primer and a J-beta primer mix. TCRdb passed the 5' RACE reads through MiXCR, listing each CDR3 protein once. The table includes more than 1.4 million distinct CDR3 sequences, 42% detected once. The sample comprised blood. These receptors were taken from a woman under 30 in good health.

In nucleotides, the CDR3 is TGCGCCAGCAGCTTGGGACTAGCGGAGGGGGATACGCAGTATTTT. Its translation: CASSLGLAEGDTQYF. This chain joins TRBV5-1 and TRBJ2-3, with 9 nucleotides matching TRBD2. Germline V gives CDR1 SGHRS, CDR2 YFSETQ. V lost 0 bases to trimming and J lost 6 bases; unmatched junction nucleotides: 5. The CDR3 extends over 15 amino acids.

This clonotype was detected only a few times. This chain connects TRBV10-2 to TRBJ1-2, with a weak D call TRBD1 (5 bases). Trimming stripped 8 bases from V and 3 bases from J, with 10 bases between. Germline values: CDR1 WSHSY, CDR2 SAAADI. This CDR3 comprises 12 residues. CDR3 sequence reads: CASWGRDYGYTF. The CDR3 DNA follows: TGCGCCAGCTGGGGCAGGGACTATGGCTACACCTTC.

The V call is TRBV20-1, the J call TRBJ2-5; no clear D. Per the germline V gene, CDR1 is DFQATT and CDR2 is SNEGSKA (reference sequence). The CDR3 contains 14 residues. V shed 1 base and J shed 5 bases, with 14 bases lying between them. The CDR3 loop reads CSARVANPPETQYF. The CDR3 DNA sequence: TGCAGTGCTAGAGTAGCAAACCCCCCGGAGACCCAGTACTTC.

The V gene is TRBV24-1, the J gene TRBJ2-2, with a weak D call TRBD1 (6 bases). This CDR3 is built from 14 residues. V gave up 4 bases and J gave up 6 bases, with 11 bases separating them. Germline loops: CDR1 KGHDR, CDR2 SFDVKD. CDR3 coding DNA: TGTGCCACCAGTGAATCAGGGGTTGCCGGGGAGCTGTTTTTT. It encodes CATSESGVAGELFF.

This clonotype was observed a handful of times. J is TRBJ2-1 and V is TRBV27, with D possibly matching TRBD2 (5 bases). Germline lookup yields CDR1 MNHEY and CDR2 SMNVEV (reference sequence). The CDR3 spans 16 residues. With 2 bases removed from V and 6 bases from J, the gap between germline ends came to 17 bases. Here the CDR3 DNA reads TGTGCCAGCAGTTTACCCCAAGGTGCGGGTAGCAATGAGCAGTTCTTC. As protein: CASSLPQGAGSNEQFF.